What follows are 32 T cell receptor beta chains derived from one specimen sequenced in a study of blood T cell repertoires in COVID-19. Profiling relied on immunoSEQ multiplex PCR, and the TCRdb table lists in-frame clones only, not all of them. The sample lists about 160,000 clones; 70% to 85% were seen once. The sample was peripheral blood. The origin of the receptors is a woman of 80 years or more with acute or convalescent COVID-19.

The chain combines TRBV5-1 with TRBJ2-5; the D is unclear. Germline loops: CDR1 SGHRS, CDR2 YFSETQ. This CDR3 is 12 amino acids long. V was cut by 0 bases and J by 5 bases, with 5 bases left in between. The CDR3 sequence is CASSLVSETQYF. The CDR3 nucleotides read TGCGCCAGCAGCTTGGTGTCGGAGACCCAGTACTTC.

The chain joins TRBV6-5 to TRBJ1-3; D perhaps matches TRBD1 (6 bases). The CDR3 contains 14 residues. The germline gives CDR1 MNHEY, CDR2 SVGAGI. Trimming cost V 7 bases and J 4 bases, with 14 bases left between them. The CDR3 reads CASTLDRFGNTIYF. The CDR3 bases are TGTGCCAGCACCCTCGACAGGTTCGGAAACACCATATATTTT.

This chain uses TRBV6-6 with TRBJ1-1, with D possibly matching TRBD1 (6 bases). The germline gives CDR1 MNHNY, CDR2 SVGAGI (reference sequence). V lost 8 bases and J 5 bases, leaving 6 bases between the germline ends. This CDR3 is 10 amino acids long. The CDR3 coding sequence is TGTGCCAGCCAGGGGACTGAAGCTTTCTTT. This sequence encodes CASQGTEAFF.

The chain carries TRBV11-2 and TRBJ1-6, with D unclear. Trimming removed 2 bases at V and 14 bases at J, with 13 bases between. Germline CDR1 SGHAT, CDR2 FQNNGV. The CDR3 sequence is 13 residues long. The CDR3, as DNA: TGTGCCAGCAGCTTAAGTGGCCTCCAGACCCTCCACTTT. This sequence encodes CASSLSGLQTLHF.

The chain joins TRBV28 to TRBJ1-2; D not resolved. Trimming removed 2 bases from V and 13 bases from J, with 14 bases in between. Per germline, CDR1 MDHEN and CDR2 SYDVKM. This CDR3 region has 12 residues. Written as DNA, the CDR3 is TGTGCCAGCAGTTTAGGGGTTAAGGGAGGCACCTTC. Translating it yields CASSLGVKGGTF.

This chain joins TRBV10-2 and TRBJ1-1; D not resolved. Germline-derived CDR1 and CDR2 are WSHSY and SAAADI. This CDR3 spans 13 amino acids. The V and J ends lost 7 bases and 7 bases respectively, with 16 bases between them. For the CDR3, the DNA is TGCGCCAGCACCCAATGGACTGCCGATGAAGCTTTCTTT. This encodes CASTQWTADEAFF.

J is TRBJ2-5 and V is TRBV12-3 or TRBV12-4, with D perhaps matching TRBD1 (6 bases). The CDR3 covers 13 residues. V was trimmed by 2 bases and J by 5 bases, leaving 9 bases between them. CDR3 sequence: CASSLWGRETQYF. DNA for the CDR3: TGTGCCAGCAGTTTATGGGGGCGGGAGACCCAGTACTTC.

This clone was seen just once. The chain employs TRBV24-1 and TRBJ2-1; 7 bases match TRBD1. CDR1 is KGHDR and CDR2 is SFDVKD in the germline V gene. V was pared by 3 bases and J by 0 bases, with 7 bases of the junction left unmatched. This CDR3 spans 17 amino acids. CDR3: CATSDATGASSYNEQFF. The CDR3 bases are TGTGCCACCAGTGATGCTACAGGGGCCAGCTCCTACAATGAGCAGTTCTTC.

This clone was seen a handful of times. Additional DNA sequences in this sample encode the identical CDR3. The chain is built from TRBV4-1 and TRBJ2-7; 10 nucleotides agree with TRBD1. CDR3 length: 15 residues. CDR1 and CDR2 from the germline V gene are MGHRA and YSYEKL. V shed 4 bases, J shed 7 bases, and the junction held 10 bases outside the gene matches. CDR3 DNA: TGCGCCAGCAGCCTCCTTGGGACAGGGGAAGGGGAGCAGTACTTC. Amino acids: CASSLLGTGEGEQYF.

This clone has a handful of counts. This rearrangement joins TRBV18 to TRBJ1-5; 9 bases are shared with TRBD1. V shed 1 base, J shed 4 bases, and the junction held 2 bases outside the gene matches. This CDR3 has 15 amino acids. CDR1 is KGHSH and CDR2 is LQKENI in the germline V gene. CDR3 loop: CASSPRGQGNQPQHF. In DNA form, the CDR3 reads TGTGCCAGCTCACCACGCGGACAGGGGAATCAGCCCCAGCATTTT.

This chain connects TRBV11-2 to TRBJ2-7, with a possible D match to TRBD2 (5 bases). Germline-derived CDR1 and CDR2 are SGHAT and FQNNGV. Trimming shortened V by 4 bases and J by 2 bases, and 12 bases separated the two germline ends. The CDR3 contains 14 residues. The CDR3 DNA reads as TGTGCCAGCAGCTCACACGGGATAACCTACGAGCAGTACTTC. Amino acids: CASSSHGITYEQYF.

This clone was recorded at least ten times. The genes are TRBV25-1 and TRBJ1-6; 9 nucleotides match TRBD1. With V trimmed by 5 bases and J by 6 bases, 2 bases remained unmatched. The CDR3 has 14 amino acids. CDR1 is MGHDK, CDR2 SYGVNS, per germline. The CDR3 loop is CASSTGGGNSPLHF. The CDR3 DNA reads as TGTGCCAGCAGTACAGGGGGCGGTAATTCACCCCTCCACTTT.

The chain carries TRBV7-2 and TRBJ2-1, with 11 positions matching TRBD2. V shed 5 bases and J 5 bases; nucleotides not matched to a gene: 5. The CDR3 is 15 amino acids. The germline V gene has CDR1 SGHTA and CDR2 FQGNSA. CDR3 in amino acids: CASSRGLAANNEQFF. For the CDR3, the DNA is TGTGCCAGCAGCAGGGGACTAGCGGCGAACAATGAGCAGTTCTTC.

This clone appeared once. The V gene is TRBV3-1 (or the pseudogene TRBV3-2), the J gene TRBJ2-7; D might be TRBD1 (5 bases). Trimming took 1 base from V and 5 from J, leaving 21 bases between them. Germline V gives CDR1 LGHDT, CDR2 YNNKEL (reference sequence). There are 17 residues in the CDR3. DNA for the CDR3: TGTGCCAGCAGCCAAGTTACGGGCACAGGACCGGCGCACGAGCAGTACTTC. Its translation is CASSQVTGTGPAHEQYF.

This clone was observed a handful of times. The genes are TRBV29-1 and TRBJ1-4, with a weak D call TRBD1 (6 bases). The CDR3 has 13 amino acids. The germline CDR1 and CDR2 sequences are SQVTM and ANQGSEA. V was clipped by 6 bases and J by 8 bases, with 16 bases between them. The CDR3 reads CSVRTGTGEKLFF. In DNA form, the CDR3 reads TGCAGCGTCCGAACGGGAACAGGGGAAAAACTGTTTTTT. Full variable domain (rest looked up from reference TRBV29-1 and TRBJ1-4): SAVISQKPSRDICQRGTSLTIQCQVDSQVTMMFWYRQQPGQSLTLIATANQGSEATYESGFVIDKFPISRPNLTFSTLTVSNMSPEDSSIYLCSVRTGTGEKLFFGSGTQLSVL.

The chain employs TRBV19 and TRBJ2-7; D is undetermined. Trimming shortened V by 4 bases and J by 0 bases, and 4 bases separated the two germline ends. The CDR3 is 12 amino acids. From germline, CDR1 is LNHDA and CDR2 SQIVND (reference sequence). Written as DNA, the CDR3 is TGTGCCAGTAGTAGCGGCTCCTACGAGCAGTACTTC. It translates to CASSSGSYEQYF.

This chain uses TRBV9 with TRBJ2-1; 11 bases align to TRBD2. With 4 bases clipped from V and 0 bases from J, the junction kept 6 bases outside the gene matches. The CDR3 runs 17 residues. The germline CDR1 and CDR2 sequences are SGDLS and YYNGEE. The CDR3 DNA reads TGTGCCAGCAGCCCCGGACTAGCGGGTAGCTCCTACAATGAGCAGTTCTTC. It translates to CASSPGLAGSSYNEQFF.

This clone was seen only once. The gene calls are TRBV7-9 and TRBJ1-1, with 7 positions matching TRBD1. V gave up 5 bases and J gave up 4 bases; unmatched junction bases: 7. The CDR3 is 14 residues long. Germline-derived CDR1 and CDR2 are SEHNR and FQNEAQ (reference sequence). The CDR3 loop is CASSPQGGGTEAFF. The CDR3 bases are TGTGCCAGCAGCCCGCAGGGGGGAGGCACTGAAGCTTTCTTT.

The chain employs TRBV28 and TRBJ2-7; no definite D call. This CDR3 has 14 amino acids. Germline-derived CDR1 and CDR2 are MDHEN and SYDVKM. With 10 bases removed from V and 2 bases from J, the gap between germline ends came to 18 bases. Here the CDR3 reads CATKGTALTYEQYF. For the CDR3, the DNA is TGTGCCACAAAAGGAACAGCCCTCACCTACGAGCAGTACTTC.

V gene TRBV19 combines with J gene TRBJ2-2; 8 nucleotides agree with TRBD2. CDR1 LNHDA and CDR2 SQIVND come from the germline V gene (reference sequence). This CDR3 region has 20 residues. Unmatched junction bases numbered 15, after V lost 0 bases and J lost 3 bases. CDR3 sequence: CASSIERGDFGGRHTGELFF. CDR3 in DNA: TGTGCCAGTAGTATAGAGAGGGGGGATTTTGGCGGGAGGCACACCGGGGAGCTGTTTTTT.

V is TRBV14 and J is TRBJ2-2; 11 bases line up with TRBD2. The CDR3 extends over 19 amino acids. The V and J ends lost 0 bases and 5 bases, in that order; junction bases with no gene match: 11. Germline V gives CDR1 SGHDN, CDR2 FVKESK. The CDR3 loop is CASSQDKLAGVFGTGELFF. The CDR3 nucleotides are TGTGCCAGCAGCCAAGATAAACTAGCGGGAGTCTTCGGTACCGGGGAGCTGTTTTTT. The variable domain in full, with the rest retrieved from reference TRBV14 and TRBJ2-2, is EAGVTQFPSHSVIEKGQTVTLRCDPISGHDNLYWYRRVMGKEIKFLLHFVKESKQDESGMPNNRFLAERTGGTYSTLKVQPAELEDSGVYFCASSQDKLAGVFGTGELFFGEGSRLTVL.

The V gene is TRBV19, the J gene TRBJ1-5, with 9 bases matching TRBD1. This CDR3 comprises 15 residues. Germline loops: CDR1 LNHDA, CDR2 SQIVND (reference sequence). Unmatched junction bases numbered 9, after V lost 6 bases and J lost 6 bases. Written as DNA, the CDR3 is TGTGCCAGTAGAACCTCGGGACAGGGTTTTCAGCCCCAGCATTTT. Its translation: CASRTSGQGFQPQHF.

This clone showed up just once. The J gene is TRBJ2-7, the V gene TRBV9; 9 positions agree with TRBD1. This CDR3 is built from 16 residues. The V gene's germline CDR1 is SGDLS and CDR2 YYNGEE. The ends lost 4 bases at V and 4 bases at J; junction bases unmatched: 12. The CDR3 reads CASSPQGTGFIYEQYF. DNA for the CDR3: TGTGCCAGCAGCCCCCAGGGGACAGGGTTTATATACGAGCAGTACTTC.

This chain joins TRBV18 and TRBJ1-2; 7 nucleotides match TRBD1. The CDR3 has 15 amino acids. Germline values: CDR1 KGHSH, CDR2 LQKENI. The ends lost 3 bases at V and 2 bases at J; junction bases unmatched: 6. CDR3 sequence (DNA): TGTGCCAGCTCACCCCAAACAGGGGAAAACTATGGCTACACCTTC. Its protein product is CASSPQTGENYGYTF.

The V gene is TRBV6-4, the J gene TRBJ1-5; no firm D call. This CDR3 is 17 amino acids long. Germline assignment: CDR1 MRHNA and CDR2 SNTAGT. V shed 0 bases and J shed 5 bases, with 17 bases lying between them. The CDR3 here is CASSDSRYTTADQPQHF. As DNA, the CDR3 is TGTGCCAGCAGTGACTCGAGGTACACAACTGCGGATCAGCCCCAGCATTTT.

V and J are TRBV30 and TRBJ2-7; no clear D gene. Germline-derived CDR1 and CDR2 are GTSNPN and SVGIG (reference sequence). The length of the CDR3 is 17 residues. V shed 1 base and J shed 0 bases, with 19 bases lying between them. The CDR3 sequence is CAWSGLINTRSSYEQYF. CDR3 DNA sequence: TGTGCCTGGAGTGGTCTAATAAATACCCGCTCCTCCTACGAGCAGTACTTC.

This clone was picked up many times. The CDR3 DNA reads as TGTGCCAGCAGTGAGGGGACAGGCTCCTACAATGAGCAGTTCTTC. Encoded protein: CASSEGTGSYNEQFF. The chain is built from TRBV2 and TRBJ2-1; TRBD1 aligns across 8 bases. V lost 3 bases, J lost 0 bases, and 1 base stayed unmatched. This CDR3 spans 15 amino acids. Germline CDR1 SNHLY, CDR2 FYNNEI.

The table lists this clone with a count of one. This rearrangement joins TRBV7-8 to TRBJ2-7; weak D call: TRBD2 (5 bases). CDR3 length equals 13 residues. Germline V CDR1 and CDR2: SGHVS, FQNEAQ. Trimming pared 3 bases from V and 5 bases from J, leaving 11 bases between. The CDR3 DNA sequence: TGTGCCAGCAGCTTGGAGGTTTCCCACGAGCAGTACTTC. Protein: CASSLEVSHEQYF.

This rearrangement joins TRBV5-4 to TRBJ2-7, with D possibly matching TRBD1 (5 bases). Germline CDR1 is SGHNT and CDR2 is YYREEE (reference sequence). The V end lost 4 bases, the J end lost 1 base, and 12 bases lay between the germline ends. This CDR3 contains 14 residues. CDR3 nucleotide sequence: TGTGCCAGCAGCCATCCGACAGAATCCTACGAGCAGTACTTC. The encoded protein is CASSHPTESYEQYF.

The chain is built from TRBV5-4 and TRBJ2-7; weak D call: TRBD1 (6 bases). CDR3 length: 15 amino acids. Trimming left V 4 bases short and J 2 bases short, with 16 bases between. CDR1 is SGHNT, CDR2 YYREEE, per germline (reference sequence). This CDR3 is CASSNTRGNTYEQYF. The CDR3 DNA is TGTGCCAGCAGCAACACCAGGGGAAACACCTACGAGCAGTACTTC.

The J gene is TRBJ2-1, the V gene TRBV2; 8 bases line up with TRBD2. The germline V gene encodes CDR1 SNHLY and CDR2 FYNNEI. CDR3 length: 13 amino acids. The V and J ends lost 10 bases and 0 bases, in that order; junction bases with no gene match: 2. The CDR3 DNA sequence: TGTGCCACCCGGGGGGGCTCCTACAATGAGCAGTTCTTC. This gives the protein CATRGGSYNEQFF.

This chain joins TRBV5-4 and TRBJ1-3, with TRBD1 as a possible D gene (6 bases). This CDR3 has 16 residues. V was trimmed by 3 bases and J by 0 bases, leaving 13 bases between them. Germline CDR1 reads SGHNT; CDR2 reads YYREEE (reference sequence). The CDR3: CASSSGTSRSGNTIYF. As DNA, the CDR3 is TGTGCCAGCAGCTCCGGGACATCGCGCTCTGGAAACACCATATATTTT. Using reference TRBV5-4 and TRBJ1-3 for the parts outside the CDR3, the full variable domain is ETGVTQSPTHLIKTRGQQVTLRCSSQSGHNTVSWYQQALGQGPQFIFQYYREEENGRGNFPPRFSGLQFPNYSSELNVNALELDDSALYLCASSSGTSRSGNTIYFGEGSWLTVV.